Listed below are T cell receptor beta chains from one sample, sequenced in a study of technical replicates of blood from a few donors. Libraries were prepared by immunoSEQ multiplex PCR; TCRdb keeps only in-frame clonotypes and omits some of them. The profile covers roughly 70,000 clones, with around 93% appearing a single time and about 0.25% taken by the ten largest. The sample comprised T cells isolated from PBMCs. The receptors originated from a human donor in good health. Both conserved end residues are part of each CDR3. D genes are given only for firm matches. For some rows the clone size is stated as once, few or many, or as a class when expanded; others skip it.

v_gene	abundance	d_gene	j_gene	CDR3aa	CDR3nt
TRBV5-4	-	TRBD2	TRBJ2-3	CASSLTSVAGGRTDTQYF	TGTGCCAGCAGCTTGACGTCGGTGGCGGGGGGGCGCACAGATACGCAGTATTTT
TRBV4-1	-	TRBD2	TRBJ2-7	CASSQLAGPHYEQYF	TGCGCCAGCAGCCAATTAGCGGGACCCCACTACGAGCAGTACTTC
TRBV28	-	-	TRBJ1-2	CASSFSPGKYGYTF	TGTGCCAGCAGTTTCAGCCCAGGGAAATATGGCTACACCTTC
TRBV2	-	-	TRBJ2-7	CASVADSYEQYF	TGTGCCAGCGTCGCAGACTCCTACGAGCAGTACTTC
TRBV7-2	-	-	TRBJ1-5	CASSQGTSTGNQPQHF	TGTGCCAGTAGCCAAGGGACAAGTACGGGAAATCAGCCCCAGCATTTT
TRBV28	once	TRBD1	TRBJ2-7	CASSRRQGKNEQYF	TGTGCCAGCAGTCGCCGACAGGGGAAGAACGAGCAGTACTTC
TRBV28	-	-	TRBJ1-2	CASSSHLRGSGLFYGYTF	TGTGCCAGCAGTAGCCATTTAAGGGGGTCAGGGTTATTCTATGGCTACACCTTC
TRBV7-8	-	-	TRBJ2-7	CASSLPTDYEQYF	TGTGCCAGCAGCCTACCCACAGACTACGAGCAGTACTTC
TRBV5-1	-	TRBD1	TRBJ2-7	CASSPDRGRAPYEQYF	TGCGCCAGCAGCCCAGACAGGGGGCGAGCTCCCTACGAGCAGTACTTC
TRBV6-1	-	TRBD1	TRBJ1-1	CASSGRQGRTEAFF	TGTGCCAGCAGTGGGAGACAGGGAAGGACTGAAGCTTTCTTT
TRBV6-1	-	-	TRBJ2-7	CASSPTSDSPYEQYF	TGTGCCAGCAGTCCTACGTCTGACAGTCCCTACGAGCAGTACTTC
TRBV28	-	TRBD1	TRBJ2-7	CASSLFSMGQTYEQYF	TGTGCCAGCAGTTTATTCTCCATGGGACAGACCTACGAGCAGTACTTC
TRBV5-4	-	TRBD1	TRBJ2-4	CASSFGDRVCF	TGTGCCAGCAGCTTTGGGGACAGGGTTTGCTTC
TRBV7-6	-	-	TRBJ2-1	CASSLARALYNEQFF	TGTGCCAGCAGCTTAGCCAGGGCCTTATACAATGAGCAGTTCTTC
TRBV10-3	-	TRBD2	TRBJ2-1	CAIRGTSGSTNEQFF	TGTGCCATCAGGGGAACTAGCGGGTCGACGAATGAGCAGTTCTTC
TRBV5-4	-	TRBD2	TRBJ2-1	CASSSRTSGDEQFF	TGTGCCAGCAGCTCCAGGACTAGCGGAGATGAGCAGTTCTTC
TRBV29-1	-	TRBD2	TRBJ2-1	CSVEPSGGGPDNEQFF	TGCAGCGTAGAGCCTAGCGGAGGAGGGCCAGACAATGAGCAGTTCTTC
TRBV15	-	TRBD1	TRBJ1-2	CATSRGWTGVYGYTF	TGTGCCACCAGCAGGGGGTGGACAGGAGTGTATGGCTACACCTTC
TRBV5-1	-	TRBD1	TRBJ2-3	CASSSGGQGDTDTQYF	TGCGCCAGCAGCTCCGGAGGACAGGGGGACACAGATACGCAGTATTTT
TRBV2	-	TRBD2	TRBJ2-5	CASTGTSGGAETQYF	TGTGCCAGCACCGGGACTAGCGGGGGGGCGGAGACCCAGTACTTC
TRBV5-1	-	-	TRBJ1-6	CASSLLTENSPLHF	TGCGCCAGCAGCTTACTGACAGAAAATTCACCCCTCCACTTT
TRBV5-4	-	TRBD1	TRBJ1-2	CASSLDRGSYGYTF	TGTGCCAGCAGCTTGGACAGGGGCAGCTATGGCTACACCTTC
TRBV29-1	-	-	TRBJ1-3	CSVSSGNTIYF	TGCAGCGTGTCGTCTGGAAACACCATATATTTT
TRBV28	-	-	TRBJ2-2	CASSRGNTGELFF	TGTGCCAGCAGCAGGGGGAACACCGGGGAGCTGTTTTTT
TRBV11-2	-	-	TRBJ2-3	CASSLSLVTDTQYF	TGTGCCAGCAGCTTAAGTCTAGTTACAGATACGCAGTATTTT
TRBV5-1	-	-	TRBJ2-5	CASSHTGIQTQYF	TGCGCCAGCAGCCACACAGGGATACAGACCCAGTACTTC
TRBV19	-	TRBD2	TRBJ2-7	CASSTANSGSGHEQYF	TGTGCCAGTAGTACCGCCAATAGCGGGAGCGGCCACGAGCAGTACTTC
TRBV4-1	-	TRBD2	TRBJ2-7	CASSQTSGGALSYEQYF	TGCGCCAGCAGCCAGACTAGCGGGGGGGCCCTCTCCTACGAGCAGTACTTC
TRBV19	-	-	TRBJ1-5	CASSNLVGLHQPQHF	TGTGCCAGTAGTAACCTCGTGGGCCTCCATCAGCCCCAGCATTTT
TRBV2	-	TRBD1	TRBJ2-3	CASSGQGGTDTQYF	TGTGCCAGCAGTGGACAGGGGGGTACAGATACGCAGTATTTT
TRBV29-1	-	TRBD1	TRBJ1-2	CSVKALLTGDGYTF	TGCAGCGTGAAGGCCCTTCTTACAGGGGATGGCTACACCTTC
TRBV27	once	-	TRBJ1-4	CAAAKTRGDEKLFF	TGTGCCGCAGCAAAAACGCGGGGGGATGAAAAACTGTTTTTT
TRBV10-3	-	-	TRBJ2-2	CAIRIFDSTGELFF	TGTGCCATCAGGATTTTCGACTCCACCGGGGAGCTGTTTTTT
TRBV5-6	-	TRBD1	TRBJ1-2	CASSLGQGVEGYTF	TGTGCCAGCAGCTTGGGACAGGGGGTGGAAGGCTACACCTTC
TRBV29-1	-	-	TRBJ1-1	CSVEGRLNTEAFF	TGCAGCGTTGAAGGCAGGTTGAACACTGAAGCTTTCTTT